The rows below give T cell receptor beta chains drawn from one sample of a study of breast tumors, draining lymph nodes, adjacent tissues. MiXCR, applied by TCRdb to the multiplex PCR reads, yields one record per CDR3 protein. The table records about 180,000 distinct CDR3 sequences, approximately 30% of them present only once. Material: axillary lymph node tissue. All receptors come from a female donor with breast cancer. Some clones in this sample may be carry-over from other donors' samples. Each CDR3 is given with its conserved first and last residue. The D gene is left open where the match is weak. Clone sizes are given selectively: once, few, many, or a class where the clone is expanded.

D gene: TRBD2
J gene: TRBJ2-7
V gene: TRBV9
clone size: many
CDR3 protein: CASSKQAGTPWDEQYF
CDR3 DNA: TGTGCCAGCAGCAAACAAGCGGGGACCCCTTGGGACGAGCAGTACTTC

D gene: .
J gene: TRBJ1-2
V gene: TRBV19
clone size: many
CDR3 protein: CASSTPPGSATNYGYTF
CDR3 DNA: TGTGCCAGTAGTACCCCTCCAGGTTCGGCTACTAACTATGGCTACACCTTC

D gene: TRBD1
J gene: TRBJ1-4
V gene: TRBV10-2
clone size: .
CDR3 protein: CASSGLKRQGGEKLFF
CDR3 DNA: TGCGCCAGCAGTGGGTTAAAAAGACAGGGAGGTGAAAAACTGTTTTTT

D gene: TRBD1
J gene: TRBJ2-1
V gene: TRBV14
clone size: many
CDR3 protein: CASSWTGGSLDEQFF
CDR3 DNA: TGTGCCAGCAGCTGGACAGGGGGCAGCTTAGATGAGCAGTTCTTC

D gene: .
J gene: TRBJ1-4
V gene: TRBV6-6
clone size: many
CDR3 protein: CASSGRVSGEKLFF
CDR3 DNA: TGTGCCAGCAGTGGGAGGGTATCAGGTGAAAAACTGTTTTTT

D gene: .
J gene: TRBJ1-3
V gene: TRBV6-1
clone size: many
CDR3 protein: CASRAAAGNTIYF
CDR3 DNA: TGTGCCAGCAGGGCGGCAGCTGGAAACACCATATATTTT

D gene: .
J gene: TRBJ1-5
V gene: TRBV30
clone size: many
CDR3 protein: CAWSYGGLQPQHF
CDR3 DNA: TGTGCCTGGAGTTATGGGGGGCTCCAGCCCCAGCATTTT

D gene: .
J gene: TRBJ1-4
V gene: TRBV9
clone size: many
CDR3 protein: CASSVDGYGNEKLFF
CDR3 DNA: TGTGCCAGCAGCGTAGATGGGTATGGTAATGAAAAACTGTTTTTT

D gene: TRBD2
J gene: TRBJ2-2
V gene: TRBV5-5
clone size: many
CDR3 protein: CASSLKPGREAGELFF
CDR3 DNA: TGTGCCAGCAGCTTGAAGCCCGGGAGGGAGGCCGGGGAGCTGTTTTTT

D gene: .
J gene: TRBJ2-2
V gene: TRBV28
clone size: .
CDR3 protein: CASISRGTGELFF
CDR3 DNA: TGTGCCAGCATCTCCAGGGGTACCGGGGAGCTGTTTTTT

D gene: .
J gene: TRBJ1-5
V gene: TRBV5-6
clone size: many
CDR3 protein: CASSLGTGREGQPQHF
CDR3 DNA: TGTGCCAGCAGCTTGGGAACAGGGCGGGAAGGCCAGCCCCAGCATTTT

D gene: TRBD2
J gene: TRBJ2-7
V gene: TRBV7-2
clone size: many
CDR3 protein: CASSLVTSGSNEQYF
CDR3 DNA: TGTGCCAGCAGCTTAGTGACTAGCGGGAGCAACGAGCAGTACTTC

D gene: TRBD1
J gene: TRBJ2-3
V gene: TRBV24-1
clone size: .
CDR3 protein: CATSDLAGQGSNTQYF
CDR3 DNA: TGTGCCACCAGTGATTTGGCGGGACAGGGGTCAAATACGCAGTATTTT

D gene: .
J gene: TRBJ2-1
V gene: TRBV20-1
clone size: many
CDR3 protein: CSAPLMTRPEQFF
CDR3 DNA: TGCAGTGCTCCCTTGATGACCCGGCCTGAGCAGTTCTTC

D gene: .
J gene: TRBJ2-7
V gene: TRBV15
clone size: many
CDR3 protein: CATSRDRGRGSEQYF
CDR3 DNA: TGTGCCACCAGCAGAGATCGGGGCAGGGGATCCGAGCAGTACTTC

D gene: .
J gene: TRBJ2-5
V gene: TRBV7-9
clone size: many
CDR3 protein: CASSFHRVQETQYF
CDR3 DNA: TGTGCCAGCAGCTTCCACAGGGTCCAAGAGACCCAGTACTTC